This T cell receptor beta chain was sequenced during a study of cytomegalovirus exposure and HLA in healthy donors. Findings and limits, study-wide: Per a later analysis, HLA-associated TCR beta chains showed more clonal expansion than other, equally common TCR beta chains. In a later analysis, a missense DCLRE1C variant was linked to TCR beta V- and J-gene trimming.

As concerns this clone: Its antigen is unidentified.

Each donor was nominally healthy when sampled (though unrecorded immune exposures were likely). Trimming cost V 6 bases and J 1 base, with 13 bases left between them. CDR1 and CDR2 (germline): MNHNY, SVGAGI (reference sequence). CDR3 length equals 15 residues. 13 Jbeta primers and 60 Vbeta primers were used for the PCR. Original methodology: A later analysis tallied 75 million to 80 million unique TCR beta chains, 8.5 million to 11 million of them shared. Profiled with immunoSEQ multiplex PCR; TCRdb holds only in-frame clones, not every one. That table furnishes V, J and clone size, whereas the DNA furnished D and trimming. The sample shows around 140,000 clones, approximately 74% of them seen only once.

Input material: PBMCs. The TCR originated in a male donor in good health and CMV-seronegative. This chain joins TRBV6-6 and TRBJ2-1; TRBD1 might be the D (6 bases). CDR3 region: CASSPDRESYNEQFF. The CDR3 DNA follows: TGTGCCAGCAGCCCGGACAGAGAGTCCTACAATGAGCAGTTCTTC.